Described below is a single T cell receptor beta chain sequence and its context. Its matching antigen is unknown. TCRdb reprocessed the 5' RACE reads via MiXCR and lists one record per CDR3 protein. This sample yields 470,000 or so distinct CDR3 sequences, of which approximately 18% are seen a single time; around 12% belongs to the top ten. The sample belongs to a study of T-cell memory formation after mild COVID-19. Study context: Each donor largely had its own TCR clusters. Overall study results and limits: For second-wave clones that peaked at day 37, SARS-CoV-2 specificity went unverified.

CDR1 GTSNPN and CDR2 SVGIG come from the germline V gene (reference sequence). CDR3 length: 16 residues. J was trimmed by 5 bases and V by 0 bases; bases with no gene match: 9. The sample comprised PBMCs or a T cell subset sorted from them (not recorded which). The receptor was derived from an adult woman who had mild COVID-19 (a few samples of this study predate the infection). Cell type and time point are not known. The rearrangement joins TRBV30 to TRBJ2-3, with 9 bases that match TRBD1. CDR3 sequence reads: CAWSVLTGGREDTQYF. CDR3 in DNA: TGTGCCTGGAGTGTCCTGACAGGGGGTCGGGAAGATACGCAGTATTTT.